Below are 12 T cell receptor gamma chains sequenced from a single sample in a study of gamma-delta T cells after stem cell transplantation. TCRdb re-called clones from the RT-PCR reads using CATT. This sample carries 950 to 1,500 gamma-chain clones, 3.2% of them seen once, and the ten largest clones take roughly a third. The sequenced material came from gamma-delta T cells. The receptors were gathered from a human donor. It is not recorded whose cells these are; they may come from a transplant donor.

By sample fraction, this clone is medium-sized. A much larger clone is a single base away; this may be a read error. The chain combines TRGV9 with TRGJP. Trimming cost V 3 bases and J 2 bases; bases outside gene matches: 1. This CDR3 region has 16 residues. The germline V gene has CDR1 GITISATS and CDR2 ISYDGTV (reference sequence). This CDR3 is CALWERQELGKKIKVF. Here the CDR3 DNA reads TGTGCCTTGTGGGAGAGGCAAGAGTTGGGCAAAAAAATCAAGGTATTT.

Details on this clone: It may be a read error: a sequence one base away is much more abundant. This sample includes further DNA sequences coding for the same CDR3. The chain is built from TRGV2 and TRGJ1 or TRGJ2. After removal of 4 bases from V and 5 bases from J, the junction contained 8 bases not matched to a gene. The germline CDR1 and CDR2 sequences are EGSNGY and YDSYNSKV. The CDR3 runs 13 residues. The chain's CDR3 is CATWDGRDYKKLF. For the CDR3, the DNA is TGTGCCACCTGGGATGGGCGTGATTATAAGAAACTCTTT.

This clone is deemed medium-sized. The chain is built from TRGV2 and TRGJ1 or TRGJ2. The junction had 2 bases not matched to a gene; V was cut back by 0 bases and J by 3 bases. This CDR3 has 13 residues. Germline CDR1 and CDR2: EGSNGY and YDSYNSKV. CDR3 amino acids: CATWDGSYYKKLF. Written as DNA, the CDR3 is TGTGCCACCTGGGACGGGAGTTATTATAAGAAACTCTTT.

In this sample, this clone is medium-sized. The chain is built from TRGV8 and TRGJ1 or TRGJ2. The CDR3 spans 13 residues. The V and J ends lost 3 bases and 0 bases, in that order; junction bases with no gene match: 2. Germline V gene data show CDR1 as VENAVY and CDR2 as YDSYNSRV. CDR3 amino acids: CATWDQNYYKKLF. CDR3 bases: TGTGCCACCTGGGATCAGAATTATTATAAGAAACTCTTT.

This chain joins TRGV4 and TRGJ1 or TRGJ2. V was clipped by 6 bases and J by 11 bases; unmatched bases: 7. This CDR3 has 10 residues. From germline, CDR1 is EGSTGY and CDR2 YDSYTSSV. CDR3 sequence (DNA): TGTGCCACCTGGCCCTTCGAGAAACTCTTT. Translation gives CATWPFEKLF.

This clone is large by share. Other DNA sequences in this sample translate to the same CDR3. The chain joins TRGV4 to TRGJ1 or TRGJ2. J was trimmed by 4 bases and V by 4 bases; bases with no gene match: 4. Germline V CDR1 and CDR2: EGSTGY, YDSYTSSV. The CDR3 is 12 residues long. CDR3 bases: TGTGCCACCTGGGAGGGATATTATAAGAAACTCTTT. It translates to CATWEGYYKKLF.

This clone has a handful of counts. One base away lies a much larger clone, so this may be a sequencing read error. The chain is built from TRGV4 and TRGJ1 or TRGJ2. The germline CDR1 and CDR2 sequences are EGSTGY and YDSYTSSV. The CDR3 is 12 amino acids. The CDR3 bases are TGCGCCACCTGGGTTCTGGGTTATAAGAAACTCTTT. Protein sequence: CATWVLGYKKLF.

The chain couples TRGV9 to TRGJ1 or TRGJ2. CDR1 and CDR2 (germline): GITISATS, ISYDGTV (reference sequence). V shed 3 bases, J shed 9 bases, and the junction held 5 bases outside the gene matches. CDR3 length: 11 amino acids. CDR3 nucleotide sequence: TGTGCCTTGTGGGAGCTTACTAAGAAACTCTTT. This sequence encodes CALWELTKKLF.

A note on this clone: A far larger clone is just one base off, so this is likely a read error. Other DNA sequences from this sample encode an identical CDR3 as well. The rearrangement links TRGV9 to TRGJ1 or TRGJ2. Germline V gene lookup returns CDR1 GITISATS and CDR2 ISYDGTV (reference sequence). This CDR3 is 11 amino acids long. In nucleotides, the CDR3 is TGCGCCTTGTGGGAGGTGCGTAAGAAACTCTTT. Translated: CALWEVRKKLF.

On this clone itself: TCRdb shows a much larger clone's protein in place of this DNA's translation, and the two differ at residue 3, likely through a read error; the protein shown is translated from the DNA. V and J are TRGV3 and TRGJ1 or TRGJ2. This CDR3 region has 12 residues. Germline V lookup: CDR1 VTNTFY, CDR2 YDVSTARD (reference sequence). The DNA for the CDR3 is TGTGCCGCCTGGGACGTTGGTTATAAGAAACTCTTT. Residues: CAAWDVGYKKLF.

Comments on this clone: TCRdb lists the protein of a much larger clone for this DNA, which differs at residue 5, so this is likely a read error; the protein given here is translated from the DNA itself. The chain is built from TRGV9 and TRGJP. Germline CDR1 is GITISATS and CDR2 is ISYDGTV (reference sequence). The CDR3 contains 17 residues. Trimming removed 5 bases from V and 7 bases from J; junction bases left unmatched: 11. CDR3 sequence: CALWGSLRELGKKIKVF. CDR3 bases: TGTGCCTTGTGGGGGTCCTTAAGGGAGTTGGGCAAAAAAATCAAGGTATTT.

In its sample, this clone ranks as medium-sized. V usage is TRGV3 and J usage is TRGJ1 or TRGJ2. J lost 6 bases, V lost 3 bases, and 14 bases had no gene match. Germline CDR1 VTNTFY, CDR2 YDVSTARD (reference sequence). There are 15 residues in the CDR3. The CDR3 sequence is CATWDRSPTGYKKLF. The CDR3 DNA reads as TGTGCCACCTGGGACCGTTCTCCGACGGGTTATAAGAAACTCTTT.